Each of the 23 T cell receptor beta chains below was sequenced from the same sample in a study of ipilimumab plus nivolumab after autologous stem cell transplantation. Method: immunoSEQ multiplex PCR; TCRdb's copy keeps in-frame clones and lacks some. The sample includes around 45,000 clones, about 88% seen only once; the top ten take about 0.88%. Specimen: PBMCs, collected in a trial of ipilimumab plus nivolumab as post-transplant consolidation. The receptors come from a male donor with multiple myeloma.

This sequence joins TRBV21-1 and TRBJ2-5; TRBD1, as called in the table, went unchecked against the DNA. The J call is doubtful: the DNA matches TRBJ2-7 better. TRBV21-1 corresponds to a pseudogene. This CDR3 region has 15 residues. The DNA of the CDR3 is TGTGCCAGCAGCAAAGAAACAGGGTCACCCTACGAGCAGTACTTC. Its protein is CASSKETGSPYEQYF.

The chain employs TRBV27 and TRBJ2-3; D call uncertain. The CDR3 has 15 amino acids. With 4 bases removed from V and 6 bases from J, the gap between germline ends came to 17 bases. The germline CDR1 and CDR2 sequences are MNHEY and SMNVEV (reference sequence). The CDR3 protein is CASSSSYPGRDTQYF. The CDR3 DNA reads TGTGCCAGCAGTTCTTCTTACCCGGGTCGGGATACGCAGTATTTT.

The chain has TRBV5-4 and TRBJ2-7, with unresolved D. In germline, CDR1 is SGHNT, CDR2 YYREEE (reference sequence). This CDR3 region has 14 residues. Trimming took 4 bases from V and 4 from J, leaving 15 bases between them. The CDR3 loop is CASSPKSGPYEQYF. In DNA, the CDR3 is TGTGCCAGCAGCCCGAAATCAGGTCCATACGAGCAGTACTTC. The complete variable domain, with remaining parts taken from reference TRBV5-4 and TRBJ2-7, reads ETGVTQSPTHLIKTRGQQVTLRCSSQSGHNTVSWYQQALGQGPQFIFQYYREEENGRGNFPPRFSGLQFPNYSSELNVNALELDDSALYLCASSPKSGPYEQYFGPGTRLTVT.

This clone showed up just once. The chain has TRBV4-1 and TRBJ2-7; 9 positions agree with TRBD2. Germline V gives CDR1 MGHRA, CDR2 YSYEKL. The CDR3 covers 14 residues. J gave up 4 bases and V 3 bases, and 4 bases lay outside the gene matches. In nucleotides, the CDR3 is TGCGCCAGCAGCCATCATCTAGCGGGGTACGAGCAGTACTTC. As protein: CASSHHLAGYEQYF.

This clone has only one observation. The rearrangement joins TRBV7-6 to TRBJ2-5; 13 bases match TRBD2. The length of the CDR3 is 16 residues. Germline-derived CDR1 and CDR2 are SGHVS and FNYEAQ. V was clipped by 2 bases and J by 5 bases; unmatched bases: 5. The CDR3: CASSLLGTSGTETQYF. Here the CDR3 DNA reads TGTGCCAGCAGCTTACTCGGGACTAGCGGGACGGAGACCCAGTACTTC.

The gene calls are TRBV27 and TRBJ2-4; tentative D call: TRBD1 (7 bases). In germline, CDR1 is MNHEY, CDR2 SMNVEV (reference sequence). V was shortened by 3 bases and J by 6 bases, with 12 bases between the two germline ends. The CDR3 consists of 14 residues. The CDR3 loop reads CASSLEGARNIQYF. CDR3 DNA sequence: TGTGCCAGCAGTTTGGAGGGGGCGCGAAACATTCAGTACTTC.

V usage is TRBV2 and J usage is TRBJ1-1; possibly TRBD1 for D (5 bases). Germline loops: CDR1 SNHLY, CDR2 FYNNEI. This CDR3 spans 13 amino acids. Trimming pared 3 bases from V and 5 bases from J, leaving 10 bases between. The CDR3 nucleotides read TGTGCCAGCAGTGAGGGGGAGGGGACTGAAGCTTTCTTT. Protein sequence: CASSEGEGTEAFF.

This rearrangement joins TRBV6-1 to TRBJ1-1; 10 bases agree with TRBD1. With 6 bases clipped from V and 10 bases from J, the junction kept 8 bases outside the gene matches. In germline, CDR1 is MNHNS, CDR2 SASEGT. This CDR3 is 13 amino acids long. CDR3 DNA sequence: TGTGCCAGCAGCGTGACAGGGGGCGCGGGAGCTTTCTTT. It is translated as CASSVTGGAGAFF.

The J gene is TRBJ2-3, the V gene TRBV5-4; 8 nucleotides agree with TRBD2. CDR1 SGHNT and CDR2 YYREEE come from the germline V gene (reference sequence). With 0 bases clipped from V and 2 bases from J, the junction kept 8 bases outside the gene matches. This CDR3 is 17 amino acids long. CDR3 nucleotide sequence: TGTGCCAGCAGCTTGGGGGGGGCAGCGGGAGTCACAGATACGCAGTATTTT. As protein: CASSLGGAAGVTDTQYF.

V is TRBV23-1 and J is TRBJ2-3; D remains ambiguous. TRBV23-1 is flagged as an ORF with uncertain function. V lost 3 bases and J lost 5, with 6 bases in between. This CDR3 region has 12 residues. CDR3 DNA: TGCGCCAGCAGTCAGGGTAAAGATACGCAGTATTTT. It specifies CASSQGKDTQYF.

The rearrangement uses TRBV6-1 and TRBJ2-5, with D maybe TRBD2 (6 bases). Trimming removed 7 bases at V and 4 bases at J, with 16 bases between. The CDR3 is 14 amino acids. Germline CDR1 MNHNS, CDR2 SASEGT. The CDR3 here is CASNPQGGSETQYF. The CDR3 DNA reads TGTGCCAGCAACCCCCAGGGAGGATCAGAGACCCAGTACTTC.

The chain links TRBV10-3 to TRBJ1-1, with TRBD1 matching 7 bases. The trim removed 2 bases at V and 2 bases at J, leaving 5 bases unmatched. The CDR3 covers 15 residues. CDR1 and CDR2 (germline): ENHRY, SYGVKD. In nucleotides, the CDR3 is TGTGCCATCAGTGAGAGGGGACAGCCAAACACTGAAGCTTTCTTT. Protein sequence: CAISERGQPNTEAFF.

This clone was picked up a small number of times. The rearrangement links TRBV5-6 to TRBJ2-7; TRBD2 agrees at 9 bases. Trimming cost V 3 bases and J 3 bases; bases outside gene matches: 16. The CDR3 contains 18 residues. Per germline, CDR1 SGHDT and CDR2 YYEEEE. The CDR3 nucleotides are TGTGCCAGCAGCTCCTTAGCCGGGCCTAGCGGGACTTTCTACGAGCAGTACTTC. Translation: CASSSLAGPSGTFYEQYF.

This clone showed up just once. The chain carries TRBV2 and TRBJ2-3; unclear D gene. The CDR3 is made up of 12 amino acids. The germline V and J ends were trimmed by 7 bases and 0 bases, with 5 bases remaining between them. Germline assignment: CDR1 SNHLY and CDR2 FYNNEI. As DNA, the CDR3 is TGTGCCAGCATGCGCAGCACAGATACGCAGTATTTT. Amino acid sequence: CASMRSTDTQYF. Together with reference TRBV2 and TRBJ2-3, the CDR3 gives the full variable domain: EPEVTQTPSHQVTQMGQEVILRCVPISNHLYFYWYRQILGQKVEFLVSFYNNEISEKSEIFDDQFSVERPDGSNFTLKIRSTKLEDSAMYFCASMRSTDTQYFGPGTRLTVL.

V and J are TRBV5-1 and TRBJ1-2; TRBD1 might be the D (5 bases). The CDR3 has 15 amino acids. CDR1 and CDR2 (germline): SGHRS, YFSETQ. The V gene lost 4 bases and the J gene lost 8 bases, with 21 bases spanning the gap. The CDR3 DNA follows: TGCGCCAGCAGCCCCGACCAGGGCCTCAATATCGGCTACACCTTC. This codes for CASSPDQGLNIGYTF.

This chain joins TRBV9 and TRBJ2-3, with D possibly matching TRBD1 (6 bases). Trimming removed 0 bases from V and 9 bases from J, with 14 bases in between. The CDR3 is made up of 14 amino acids. CDR1 is SGDLS, CDR2 YYNGEE, per germline. CDR3 sequence reads: CASSVDPGVRTQYF. CDR3 nucleotides: TGTGCCAGCAGCGTAGACCCAGGGGTGCGGACGCAGTATTTT.

The chain links TRBV7-8 to TRBJ2-5, with 13 bases fitting TRBD2. Germline-derived CDR1 and CDR2 are SGHVS and FQNEAQ. After removal of 1 base from V and 7 bases from J, the junction contained 3 bases not matched to a gene. CDR3 length: 15 amino acids. CDR3 in DNA: TGTGCCAGCAGCTTAGGGACTAGCGGGAGTAGGACCCAGTACTTC. It is translated as CASSLGTSGSRTQYF.

This sequence joins TRBV5-1 and TRBJ1-1; no clear D gene. Trimming took off 4 bases at V and 4 bases at J, with 14 bases between the two ends. This CDR3 comprises 14 residues. The V gene's germline CDR1 is SGHRS and CDR2 YFSETQ. The CDR3 here is CASSQVGEGTEAFF. The CDR3 DNA sequence: TGCGCCAGCAGCCAGGTGGGAGAGGGCACTGAAGCTTTCTTT.

J is TRBJ2-1 and V is TRBV9; D is perhaps TRBD1 or TRBD2 (6 bases each). The CDR3 extends over 14 amino acids. CDR1 and CDR2 (germline): SGDLS, YYNGEE. V lost 2 bases and J lost 5, with 11 bases in between. CDR3 loop: CASSVRGVDNEQFF. CDR3 nucleotides: TGTGCCAGCAGCGTGAGGGGGGTGGACAATGAGCAGTTCTTC.

V usage is TRBV2 and J usage is TRBJ1-5; a possible D gene is TRBD1 (5 bases). CDR1 SNHLY and CDR2 FYNNEI come from the germline V gene. The CDR3 is made up of 13 amino acids. V lost 9 bases and J 2 bases, leaving 11 bases between the germline ends. CDR3 region: CASRGVGNQPQHF. The CDR3 DNA sequence: TGTGCCAGTAGGGGAGTGGGCAATCAGCCCCAGCATTTT.

This clone was seen just once. The chain recombines TRBV27 with TRBJ1-2; D gene ambiguous. The CDR3 loop spans 16 amino acids. Looked up from germline, CDR1 is MNHEY and CDR2 is SMNVEV (reference sequence). Between the trimmed V and J ends, which lost 0 bases and 0 bases, there was a span of 11 bases. The CDR3 DNA reads TGTGCCAGCAGTTTATCGATAGGGATCTCTAACTATGGCTACACCTTC. It encodes CASSLSIGISNYGYTF.

This chain uses TRBV9 with TRBJ2-1; D ambiguous. Per the germline V gene, CDR1 is SGDLS and CDR2 is YYNGEE. The ends were cut back, 0 bases at V and 0 bases at J, with 10 bases in the middle. The CDR3 runs 16 residues. For the CDR3, the DNA is TGTGCCAGCAGCGTAGCAGGATTCGCCTCCTACAATGAGCAGTTCTTC. Its protein is CASSVAGFASYNEQFF.

This clone was detected once. The chain carries TRBV5-4 and TRBJ2-1, with a tentative D call TRBD2 (6 bases). V gave up 3 bases and J gave up 0 bases, with 13 bases separating them. The CDR3 is 16 residues long. Germline V gene data show CDR1 as SGHNT and CDR2 as YYREEE (reference sequence). The CDR3 here is CASSYGGVGSYNEQFF. For the CDR3, the DNA is TGTGCCAGCAGCTACGGAGGGGTAGGCTCCTACAATGAGCAGTTCTTC.